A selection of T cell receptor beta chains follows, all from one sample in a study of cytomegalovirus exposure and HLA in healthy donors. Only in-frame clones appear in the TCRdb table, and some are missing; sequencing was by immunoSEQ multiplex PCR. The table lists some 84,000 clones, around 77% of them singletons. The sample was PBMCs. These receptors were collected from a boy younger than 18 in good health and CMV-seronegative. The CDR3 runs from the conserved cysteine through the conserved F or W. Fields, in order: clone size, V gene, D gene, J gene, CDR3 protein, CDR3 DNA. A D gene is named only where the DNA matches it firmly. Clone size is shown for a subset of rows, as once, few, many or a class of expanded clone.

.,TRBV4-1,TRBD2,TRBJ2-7,CASSQVRDYLRLEQYF,TGCGCCAGCAGCCAAGTAAGGGACTACCTCCGTCTTGAGCAGTACTTC
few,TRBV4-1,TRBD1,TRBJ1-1,CASSQWDRVAEAFF,TGCGCCAGCAGCCAATGGGACAGGGTCGCTGAAGCTTTCTTT
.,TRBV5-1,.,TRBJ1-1,CAGSPRGTEAFF,TGCGCCGGCAGCCCCCGGGGCACTGAAGCTTTCTTT
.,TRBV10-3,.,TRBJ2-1,CAISDRGGEQFF,TGTGCCATCAGTGACCGGGGTGGTGAGCAGTTCTTC
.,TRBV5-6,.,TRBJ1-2,CASSLERRYGYTF,TGTGCCAGCAGCTTAGAGAGGCGATATGGCTACACCTTC
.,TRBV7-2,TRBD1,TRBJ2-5,CASRRWTGPPQETQYF,TGTGCCAGCAGACGGTGGACAGGGCCTCCGCAAGAGACCCAGTACTTC
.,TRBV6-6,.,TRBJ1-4,CATRQDGITLGRKLFF,TGTGCCACCCGCCAGGACGGGATTACGCTAGGGCGAAAACTGTTTTTT
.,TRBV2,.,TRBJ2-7,CASSEEAINYEQYF,TGTGCCAGCAGTGAGGAGGCGATCAACTACGAGCAGTACTTC
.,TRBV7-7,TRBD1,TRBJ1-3,CASSEGQGSGNTIYF,TGTGCTAGCAGCGAGGGACAGGGCTCCGGAAACACCATATATTTT
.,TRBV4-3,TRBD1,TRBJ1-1,CASSQDTGGDTEAFF,TGCGCCAGCAGCCAAGATACAGGGGGCGACACTGAAGCTTTCTTT
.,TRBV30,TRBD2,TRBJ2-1,CAWRTKGLAIMNEQFF,TGTGCCTGGAGAACTAAGGGACTAGCGATTATGAATGAGCAGTTCTTC
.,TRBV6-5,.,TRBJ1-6,CASSLVGGPLHF,TGTGCCAGCAGTTTAGTTGGTGGACCCCTCCACTTT
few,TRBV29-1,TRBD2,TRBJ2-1,CSVVGLAGAPWSYNEQFF,TGCAGCGTCGTGGGACTAGCGGGGGCCCCTTGGTCCTACAATGAGCAGTTCTTC
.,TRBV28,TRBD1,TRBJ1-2,CASTSARDSLEDTF,TGTGCCAGCACCTCGGCCCGGGACAGCTTGGAGGACACCTTC
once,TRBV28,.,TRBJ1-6,CASRPTGGNSPLHF,TGTGCCAGCAGGCCCACGGGGGGCAATTCACCCCTCCACTTT
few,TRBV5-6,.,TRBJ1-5,CASSLDRAPQPQHF,TGTGCCAGCAGCTTGGACAGGGCCCCCCAGCCCCAGCATTTT
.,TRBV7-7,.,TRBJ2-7,CASSLESGPNYEQYF,TGTGCCAGCAGCTTAGAGTCAGGCCCTAACTACGAGCAGTACTTC
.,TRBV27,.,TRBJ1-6,CASSPNREINSPLHF,TGTGCCAGCAGTCCTAACAGGGAAATCAATTCACCCCTCCACTTT
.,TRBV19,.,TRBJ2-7,CASAAGFTYEQYF,TGTGCCAGTGCCGCAGGGTTTACCTACGAGCAGTACTTC
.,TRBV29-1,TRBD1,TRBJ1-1,CSFMGQGAPYTEAFF,TGCAGCTTTATGGGACAGGGGGCTCCATACACTGAAGCTTTCTTT
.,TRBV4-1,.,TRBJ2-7,CASSQGTPVRGEQYF,TGCGCCAGCAGCCAAGGAACCCCTGTCAGAGGCGAGCAGTACTTC
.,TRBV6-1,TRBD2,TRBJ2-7,CASSEAGLAGPHF,TGTGCCAGCAGTGAAGCGGGACTAGCGGGGCCGCACTTC
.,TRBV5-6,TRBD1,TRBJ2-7,CASSPGQIYEQYF,TGTGCCAGCAGCCCGGGACAGATCTACGAGCAGTACTTC